This T cell receptor beta chain is from a study of regulatory T cells in long-lasting Graves disease. This clonotype showed up many times. The CDR3 covers 13 residues. The V gene lost 8 bases and the J gene lost 5 bases, with 15 bases spanning the gap. Per the germline V gene, CDR1 is SNHLY and CDR2 is FYNNEI. To make TCR beta libraries, researchers used iRepertoire HTBI primers and Arm-PCR of CDR3 regions. Per the original data handling: Taken together, the samples had fewer than 70 TRBV and more than twelve TRBJ segments identified. TCRdb processed the multiplex PCR reads anew with MiXCR; each CDR3 protein has one entry. The V and J calls were determined by TCRdb, not by the authors. Found here are approximately 300,000 distinct CDR3 sequences, about 20% of them singletons; the top ten hold about two fifths. The time point was: newly diagnosed GD, antithyroid drugs for less than 3 months. Preparation of the TCR library used RNA extracted from PBMCs.

This material consisted of peripheral blood mononuclear cells (PBMCs), taken at new diagnosis, from a patient treated with antithyroid drugs. The clonotype was recovered from a female donor with Graves disease. The chain couples TRBV2 to TRBJ1-1; D is uncertain. The CDR3 loop reads CASERTMWTEAFF. CDR3 coding DNA: TGTGCCAGCGAAAGAACGATGTGGACTGAAGCTTTCTTT.